This TCR beta chain comes out of a study of regulatory T cells in long-lasting Graves disease. Building of the TCR beta libraries involved iRepertoire HTBI primers and Arm-PCR of CDR3 regions. Each CDR3 protein is one row after TCRdb ran MiXCR on the multiplex PCR reads. The data hold fewer than 550,000 distinct CDR3 sequences, with 20% to 25% observed a single time. The study, taken as a whole, reports: Persistent Graves' patients showed less TCR diversity than newly diagnosed ones. Persistent disease was characterized by preferential usage of TRBV28, TRBJ1-2 and TRBJ2-5.

About this clonotype: Its antigen is unknown.

Time point defined: persistent/refractory GD, antithyroid drugs over 5 years with positive TRAb. Preparation of the TCR library used RNA extracted from PBMCs. The CDR3 extends over 20 amino acids. In germline, CDR1 is MNHNS, CDR2 SASEGT. V shed 10 bases, J shed 1 base, and the junction held 24 bases outside the gene matches. Sequenced material: peripheral blood mononuclear cells (PBMCs), taken when the disease was refractory, from a patient treated with antithyroid drugs. The chain couples TRBV6-1 to TRBJ2-2, with 7 bases that match TRBD1. The clonotype comes from a female donor with Graves disease. The chain's CDR3 is CAIPLLKKGGRILNTGELFF. The CDR3 nucleotides read TGTGCCATCCCCCTCCTTAAAAAAGGGGGCCGGATTTTGAACACCGGGGAGCTGTTTTTT.